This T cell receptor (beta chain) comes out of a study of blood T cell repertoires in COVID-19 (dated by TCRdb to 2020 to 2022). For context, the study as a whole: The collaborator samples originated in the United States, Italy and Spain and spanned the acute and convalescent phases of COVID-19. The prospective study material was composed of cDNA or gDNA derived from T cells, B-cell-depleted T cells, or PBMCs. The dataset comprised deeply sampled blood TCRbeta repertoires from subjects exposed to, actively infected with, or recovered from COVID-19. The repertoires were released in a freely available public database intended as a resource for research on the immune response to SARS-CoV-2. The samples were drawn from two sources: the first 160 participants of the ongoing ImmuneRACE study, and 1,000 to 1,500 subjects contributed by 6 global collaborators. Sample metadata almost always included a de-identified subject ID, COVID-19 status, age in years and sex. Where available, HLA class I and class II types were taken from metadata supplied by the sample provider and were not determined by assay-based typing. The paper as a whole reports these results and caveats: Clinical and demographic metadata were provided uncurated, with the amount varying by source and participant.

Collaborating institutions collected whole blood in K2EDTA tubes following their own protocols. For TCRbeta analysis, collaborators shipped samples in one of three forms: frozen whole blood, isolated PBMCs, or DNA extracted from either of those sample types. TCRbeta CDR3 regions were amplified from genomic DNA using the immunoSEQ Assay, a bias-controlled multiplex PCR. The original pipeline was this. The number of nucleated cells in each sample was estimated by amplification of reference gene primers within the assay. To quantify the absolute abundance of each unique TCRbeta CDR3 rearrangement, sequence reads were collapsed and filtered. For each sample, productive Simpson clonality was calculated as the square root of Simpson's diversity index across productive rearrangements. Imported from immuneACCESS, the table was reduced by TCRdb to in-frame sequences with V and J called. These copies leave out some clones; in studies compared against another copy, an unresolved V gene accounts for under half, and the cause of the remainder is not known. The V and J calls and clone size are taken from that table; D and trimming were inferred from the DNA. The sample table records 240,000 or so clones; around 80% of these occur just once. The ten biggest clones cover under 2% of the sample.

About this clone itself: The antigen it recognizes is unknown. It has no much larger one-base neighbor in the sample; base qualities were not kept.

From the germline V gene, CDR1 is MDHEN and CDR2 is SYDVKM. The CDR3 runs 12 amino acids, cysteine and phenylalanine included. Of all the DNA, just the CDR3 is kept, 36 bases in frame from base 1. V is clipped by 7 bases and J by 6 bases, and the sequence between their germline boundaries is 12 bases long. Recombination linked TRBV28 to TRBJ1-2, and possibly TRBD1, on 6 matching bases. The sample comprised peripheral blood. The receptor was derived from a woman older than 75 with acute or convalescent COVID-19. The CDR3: CASNSRGHGYTF. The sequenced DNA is TGTGCCAGCAATTCCAGGGGACATGGCTACACCTTC.